The next 12 T cell receptor beta chains were all read from a single sample in a study of T cell repertoires in cytomegalovirus infection. Their antigen targets remain unknown. From the reads, TCRdb called clonotypes with MiXCR, one entry per CDR3 protein. Among about 920,000 distinct CDR3 sequences listed, more than 25% were seen once. The sample here was cultured CD8+ T cells from PBMCs, taken from culture after CMV antigen stimulation. These receptors originate from a human donor in good health (CMV status not recorded). Some clones in this sample may be carry-over from other donors' samples.

The CDR3 bases are TGTGCCAGCAGTGAGGTAGGGGTTGAAGCTTTCTTT. It yields the protein CASSEVGVEAFF. The chain recombines TRBV6-1 with TRBJ1-1; perhaps TRBD1 as D (5 bases). V was cut by 3 bases and J by 7 bases, with 9 bases left in between. There are 12 residues in the CDR3. CDR1 is MNHNS and CDR2 is SASEGT in the germline V gene.

The chain couples TRBV28 to TRBJ2-3; 12 bases fit TRBD2. Germline-derived CDR1 and CDR2 are MDHEN and SYDVKM. The CDR3 length is 16 residues. Germline trimming cut 2 bases from V and 5 bases from J; bases unmatched to any gene: 5. CDR3 DNA sequence: TGTGCCAGCAGTTTAGCTAGCGGGGGGGCCGGAGATACGCAGTATTTT. As protein: CASSLASGGAGDTQYF.

This clonotype has only a few counts. This chain links TRBV11-2 with TRBJ2-2, with TRBD1 matching over 9 bases. The V gene end was trimmed by 4 bases and the J gene end by 6 bases; junction bases not matched to a gene: 9. CDR3 length: 16 residues. Germline CDR1 SGHAT, CDR2 FQNNGV. The DNA of the CDR3 is TGTGCCAGCAGCTACTGGGACAGGGTGGTCGCCGGGGAGCTGTTTTTT. As protein: CASSYWDRVVAGELFF.

This clonotype was recorded many times. The genes are TRBV27 and TRBJ1-1, with D possibly TRBD1 on 5 matching bases. The CDR3 spans 12 residues. Between the trimmed V and J ends, which lost 6 bases and 8 bases, there was a span of 13 bases. Germline loops: CDR1 MNHEY, CDR2 SMNVEV (reference sequence). The chain's CDR3 is CASSLPGAEAFF. CDR3 DNA: TGTGCCAGCAGCTTACCCGGGGCCGAAGCTTTCTTT.

The chain joins TRBV7-9 to TRBJ1-2, with D perhaps matching TRBD1 (5 bases). CDR1 is SEHNR and CDR2 is FQNEAQ in the germline V gene (reference sequence). The V end lost 1 base, the J end lost 2 bases, and 11 bases lay between the germline ends. CDR3 size: 15 residues. The CDR3 coding sequence is TGTGCCAGCAGCTTAGTCGAGGGGTGGAACTATGGCTACACCTTC. Protein product: CASSLVEGWNYGYTF.

This clonotype showed up just a few times. J is TRBJ1-6 and V is TRBV6-6, with D unclear. This CDR3 region has 13 residues. CDR1 and CDR2 from the germline V gene are MNHNY and SVGAGI (reference sequence). Trimming shortened V by 6 bases and J by 9 bases, and 12 bases separated the two germline ends. This CDR3 reads CASRAWLGSPLHF. CDR3 bases: TGTGCCAGCAGGGCCTGGCTCGGTTCACCCCTCCACTTT.

The chain employs TRBV6-6 and TRBJ2-1; TRBD2 is a possible D gene (5 bases). The V end lost 6 bases, the J end lost 6 bases, and 9 bases lay between the germline ends. CDR3 size: 12 residues. Germline CDR1 and CDR2: MNHNY and SVGAGI (reference sequence). Here the CDR3 reads CASRVAINEQFF. DNA of the CDR3: TGTGCCAGCAGGGTAGCGATCAATGAGCAGTTCTTC.

This clonotype turned up a few times. The genes are TRBV4-1 and TRBJ2-7; the D is unclear. V lost 3 bases, J lost 6 bases, and 21 bases lay in between. In germline, CDR1 is MGHRA, CDR2 YSYEKL. The CDR3 totals 16 residues. The CDR3: CASSHPSTPSSCEQYV. The CDR3 nucleotides are TGCGCCAGCAGCCACCCCTCGACGCCATCCTCGTGCGAGCAGTACGTC.

V usage is TRBV27 and J usage is TRBJ2-7; D remains ambiguous. V was trimmed by 3 bases and J by 5 bases, leaving 11 bases between them. The CDR3 has 13 amino acids. Germline assignment: CDR1 MNHEY and CDR2 SMNVEV (reference sequence). DNA of the CDR3: TGTGCCAGCAGTTTGGGCCGCTTAGACGAGCAGTACTTC. Translated, it gives CASSLGRLDEQYF.

Concerning this clonotype: This may stem from a read error, because a much larger clone lies one nucleotide away. The chain employs TRBV7-6 and TRBJ2-1; 16 bases fit TRBD2. The CDR3 has 21 residues. Germline CDR1 reads SGHVS; CDR2 reads FNYEAQ. CDR3 in amino acids: CVSSLSEGLAGGAVAYNEQFF. DNA for the CDR3: TGTGTCAGCAGCTTAAGTGAGGGACTAGCGGGGGGGGCTGTAGCCTACAATGAGCAGTTCTTC.

The chain uses TRBV29-1 and TRBJ1-1; D is uncertain. This CDR3 has 12 amino acids. The V and J ends lost 5 bases and 0 bases respectively, with 7 bases between them. CDR1 is SQVTM, CDR2 ANQGSEA, per germline. CDR3 amino acids: CSVQRVNTEAFF. CDR3 DNA sequence: TGCAGCGTTCAGCGGGTGAACACTGAAGCTTTCTTT.

The chain combines TRBV6-2 or TRBV6-3 with TRBJ1-1, with D hard to call. The CDR3 spans 11 residues. V lost 6 bases, J lost 11 bases, and 13 bases lay in between. Germline V gives CDR1 MNHEY, CDR2 SVGEGT. CDR3 loop: CASRSGPGAFF. The CDR3 DNA follows: TGTGCCAGCAGGTCCGGGCCCGGCGCTTTCTTT.